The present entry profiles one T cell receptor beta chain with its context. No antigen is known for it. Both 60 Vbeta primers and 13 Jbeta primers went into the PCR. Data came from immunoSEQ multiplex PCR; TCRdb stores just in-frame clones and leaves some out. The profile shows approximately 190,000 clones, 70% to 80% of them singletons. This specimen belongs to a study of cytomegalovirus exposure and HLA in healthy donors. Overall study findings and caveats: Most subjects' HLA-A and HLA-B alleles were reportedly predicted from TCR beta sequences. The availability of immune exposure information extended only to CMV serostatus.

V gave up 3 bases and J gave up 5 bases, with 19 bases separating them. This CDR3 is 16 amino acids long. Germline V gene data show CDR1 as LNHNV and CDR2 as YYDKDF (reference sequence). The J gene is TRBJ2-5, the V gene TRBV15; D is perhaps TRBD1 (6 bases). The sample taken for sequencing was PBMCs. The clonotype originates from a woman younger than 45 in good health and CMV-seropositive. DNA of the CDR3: TGTGCCACCAGCAGCACAAACAGGGTTGATTGGGAGACCCAGTACTTC. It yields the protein CATSSTNRVDWETQYF.